What follows describes a single TCR beta chain. The antigen remains undetermined. TCRdb reanalysed the 5' RACE reads using MiXCR and keeps one entry per CDR3 protein. The sample consists of about 110,000 distinct CDR3 sequences, about a sixth of them appearing once. The data derive from a study of T-cell memory formation after mild COVID-19. Across the whole study: TCR clusters were mostly donor specific.

There are 15 residues in the CDR3. Germline V CDR1 and CDR2: LGHNA, YNFKEQ. Trimming at V came to 1 base and at J to 7 bases, leaving 4 bases not matched to a gene. Study-level points and caveats: Cross-reactive memory appears to have joined, as suggested by some responding clones showing up in pre-infection memory. CD4/CD8 balance characterized clones contracting day 15 to 85, and CD4+ skew characterized later expanders. Among clones peaking at day 37 in the second wave, SARS-CoV-2 specificity remained unconfirmed.

The chain carries TRBV4-2 and TRBJ1-4; 9 nucleotides match TRBD1. The specimen was PBMCs or a T cell subset sorted from them (not recorded which). The clonotype comes from an adult woman who had mild COVID-19 (a few samples of this study predate the infection). Cell type and time point are not known. DNA of the CDR3: TGTGCCAGCAGCCAAGTAAGGACAGGGGTTGAAAAACTGTTTTTT. Its translation: CASSQVRTGVEKLFF.